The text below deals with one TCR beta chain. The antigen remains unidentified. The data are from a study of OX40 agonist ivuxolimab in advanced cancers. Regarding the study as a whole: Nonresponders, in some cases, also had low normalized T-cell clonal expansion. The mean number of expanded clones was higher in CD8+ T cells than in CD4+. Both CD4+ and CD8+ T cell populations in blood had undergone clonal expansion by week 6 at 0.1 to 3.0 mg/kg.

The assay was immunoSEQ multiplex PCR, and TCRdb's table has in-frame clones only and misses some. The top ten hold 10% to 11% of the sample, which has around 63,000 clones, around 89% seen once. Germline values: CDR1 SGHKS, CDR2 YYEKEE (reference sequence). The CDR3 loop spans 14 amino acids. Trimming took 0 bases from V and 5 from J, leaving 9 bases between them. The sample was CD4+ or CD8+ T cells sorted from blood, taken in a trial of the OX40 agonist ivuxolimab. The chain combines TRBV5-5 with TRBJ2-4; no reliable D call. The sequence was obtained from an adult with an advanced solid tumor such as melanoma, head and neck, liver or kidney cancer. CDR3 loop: CASSLGGPQNIQYF. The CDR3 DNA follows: TGTGCCAGCAGCTTGGGAGGCCCTCAAAACATTCAGTACTTC.